Detailed here is one TCR beta chain. The sample comes from a study of blood T cell repertoires in COVID-19. Study overall: Both acute and convalescent COVID-19 samples were obtained from the United States, Italy and Spain.

In the source study's methods: Estimation of nucleated cell counts relied on the amplification of reference gene primers. Profiled with immunoSEQ multiplex PCR; TCRdb holds only in-frame clones, not every one. V and J calls and clone size come straight from that table; D and trimming were deduced from the DNA. The sample consists of approximately 40,000 clones, 80% to 90% of them appearing once. Trimming removed 6 bases from V and 2 bases from J, with 4 bases in between. This CDR3 comprises 11 residues. Per germline, CDR1 WNHNN and CDR2 SYGVQD (reference sequence). The TCR comes from an older woman with acute or convalescent COVID-19. J is TRBJ2-5 and V is TRBV10-1; D not certain. Sequenced: peripheral blood. The CDR3 coding sequence is TGCGCCAGCAGCCTTCAAGAGACCCAGTACTTC. As protein: CASSLQETQYF.